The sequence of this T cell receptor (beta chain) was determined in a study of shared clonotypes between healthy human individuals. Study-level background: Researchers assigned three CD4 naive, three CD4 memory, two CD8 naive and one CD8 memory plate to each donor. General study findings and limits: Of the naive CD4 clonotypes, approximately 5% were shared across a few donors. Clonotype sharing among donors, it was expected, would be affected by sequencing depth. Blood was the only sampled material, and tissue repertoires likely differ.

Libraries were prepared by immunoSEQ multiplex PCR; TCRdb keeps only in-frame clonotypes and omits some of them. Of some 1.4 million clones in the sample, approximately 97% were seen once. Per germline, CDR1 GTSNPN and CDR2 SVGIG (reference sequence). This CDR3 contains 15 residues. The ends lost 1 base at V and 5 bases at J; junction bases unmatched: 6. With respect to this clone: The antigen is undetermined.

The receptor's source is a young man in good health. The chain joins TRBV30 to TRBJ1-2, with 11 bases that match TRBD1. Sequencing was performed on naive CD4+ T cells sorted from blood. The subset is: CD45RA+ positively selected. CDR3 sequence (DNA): TGTGCCTGGAGTGACCCGGACAGGGGGCGTTATGGCTACACCTTC. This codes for CAWSDPDRGRYGYTF.